Detailed here is one T cell receptor beta chain. As yet, its antigen is unknown. Genomic DNA per cell subset filled all wells of several immunoSEQ plates. 200 to 250 ng DNA, 30,000 to 35,000 T cell genomes, went into each sorted-subset replicate PCR. Clones were sequenced by immunoSEQ multiplex PCR, and TCRdb holds only the in-frame ones, with some missing. The sample yields fewer than 800,000 clones, around 90% seen once. The naive CD8 population came from CD45RO-negative cells selected for CCR7, without terminally differentiated effector memory CD45RA+ cells. This CDR3 spans 14 amino acids. Per the germline V gene, CDR1 is SNHLY and CDR2 is FYNNEI. V was pared by 5 bases and J by 1 base, with 5 bases of the junction left unmatched. The data were taken from a study of shared clonotypes between healthy human individuals. On the study more broadly: CD8 memory received one plate per donor, CD8 naive two, CD4 memory three and CD4 naive three.

Study-level results: Memory subsets generally showed smaller estimated richness than naive subsets did.

J is TRBJ2-7 and V is TRBV2; 7 bases match TRBD2. The sample comprised naive CD8+ T cells sorted from blood. The clonotype originates from a man aged 30-40 years in good health. The CDR3 region is CASSTWDYSYEQYF. As DNA, the CDR3 is TGTGCCAGCAGTACATGGGACTATTCCTACGAGCAGTACTTC.